The 32 T cell receptor beta chains listed next were all sequenced from one sample in a study of beta chain features in type 1 diabetes. Expressed TCRB transcripts were sequenced after all isolated RNA was converted to cDNA. Sequenced by immunoSEQ multiplex PCR; TCRdb stores in-frame clones only, minus some. The sample holds some 140,000 clones, about 8.7% seen once. Sample: central memory CD4+ T cells from blood. Source of these receptors: a man aged 18 to 30 in good health.

The table lists this clone with many counts. The rearrangement uses TRBV7-9 and TRBJ2-2, with D perhaps TRBD1 (6 bases). The CDR3 has 13 amino acids. V shed 4 bases and J shed 6 bases, with 9 bases lying between them. From germline, CDR1 is SEHNR and CDR2 FQNEAQ (reference sequence). The CDR3 loop reads CASSSQGSGELFF. CDR3 nucleotides: TGTGCCAGCAGCTCTCAGGGGTCCGGGGAGCTGTTTTTT.

Comments on this clone: Likely a read error: the CDR3 ends without its conserved phenylalanine or tryptophan. It is unclear where the CDR3 begins or ends on the DNA, so no DNA is shown, and the CDR3 is as TCRdb lists it. The V and J genes are TRBV20-1 and TRBJ2-7; whether TRBD2, the table's D call, matches the DNA was not checked. The CDR3 extends over 11 residues, inclusive of both ends. Germline-derived CDR1 and CDR2 are DFQATT and SNEGSKA (reference sequence). The chain's CDR3 is CSASGTSGGVL.

The CDR3 loop is CASSYSNGVRNEQYF. In nucleotides, the CDR3 is TGTGCCAGCAGTTACTCGAACGGGGTCAGGAACGAGCAGTACTTC. The V call is TRBV6-6, the J call TRBJ2-7, with D tentatively TRBD2 (5 bases). Germline values: CDR1 MNHNY, CDR2 SVGAGI (reference sequence). Trimming took 0 bases from V and 5 from J, leaving 14 bases between them. There are 15 residues in the CDR3.

This chain joins TRBV11-2 and TRBJ2-2, with 11 bases that match TRBD2. Trimming took 5 bases from V and 6 from J; bases not matched to a gene: 8. The CDR3 has 16 amino acids. The germline V gene has CDR1 SGHAT and CDR2 FQNNGV. CDR3 residues: CASSTRLAGRSGELFF. CDR3 nucleotide sequence: TGTGCCAGCAGCACCCGACTAGCGGGGAGGTCCGGGGAGCTGTTTTTT.

As for this clone: At the DNA level, this CDR3 is encoded by other sequences in the same sample as well. V is TRBV30 and J is TRBJ2-2; D may be TRBD1 (6 bases). Germline CDR1 and CDR2: GTSNPN and SVGIG (reference sequence). V dropped 3 bases and J dropped 5 bases, with 7 bases sitting between them. This CDR3 region has 12 residues. CDR3 loop: CAWSRGTGELFF. The CDR3 DNA sequence: TGTGCCTGGAGCAGGGGAACCGGGGAGCTGTTTTTT. Full variable domain (remainder filled in from reference TRBV30 and TRBJ2-2): SQTIHQWPATLVQPVGSPLSLECTVEGTSNPNLYWYRQAAGRGLQLLFYSVGIGQISSEVPQNLSASRPQDRQFILSSKKLLLSDSGFYLCAWSRGTGELFFGEGSRLTVL.

V and J are TRBV28 and TRBJ1-4; perhaps TRBD1 as D (6 bases). This CDR3 comprises 13 residues. The V gene's germline CDR1 is MDHEN and CDR2 SYDVKM. V gave up 6 bases and J gave up 7 bases, with 12 bases separating them. The CDR3 region is CASRETGGEKLFF. The CDR3 DNA sequence: TGTGCCAGCAGGGAGACAGGCGGTGAAAAACTGTTTTTT.

V and J are TRBV20-1 and TRBJ1-4, with D hard to call. CDR1 is DFQATT, CDR2 SNEGSKA, per germline (reference sequence). The length of the CDR3 is 11 residues. Between the trimmed V and J ends, which lost 5 bases and 10 bases, there was a span of 11 bases. CDR3 DNA sequence: TGCAGTGCTCCTGACACCGGAAAACTGTTTTTT. Protein sequence: CSAPDTGKLFF.

In this sample, this clone turned up a few times. The DNA for the CDR3 is TGTGCCAGCAGTAGGACAGGGGTCAATCAGCCCCAGCATTTT. It encodes CASSRTGVNQPQHF. V usage is TRBV2 and J usage is TRBJ1-5, with 9 positions matching TRBD1. The CDR3 covers 14 residues. Germline CDR1 reads SNHLY; CDR2 reads FYNNEI. The ends lost 5 bases at V and 3 bases at J; junction bases unmatched: 2.

There are a few counts of this clone. The J gene is TRBJ2-3, the V gene TRBV7-8, with a tentative D call TRBD2 (5 bases). Germline CDR1 and CDR2: SGHVS and FQNEAQ. This CDR3 contains 13 residues. Trimming removed 0 bases at V and 4 bases at J, with 5 bases between. DNA for the CDR3: TGTGCCAGCAGCTTAGCGGGAGCAGATACGCAGTATTTT. Its translation: CASSLAGADTQYF.

The chain couples TRBV7-6 to TRBJ2-3, with a possible D match to TRBD1 (5 bases). This CDR3 has 15 amino acids. Looked up from germline, CDR1 is SGHVS and CDR2 is FNYEAQ. V dropped 2 bases and J dropped 5 bases, with 14 bases sitting between them. The CDR3 DNA reads as TGTGCCAGCAGCTTAAGTGCAGGGTTCCTAGATACGCAGTATTTT. It specifies CASSLSAGFLDTQYF.

V usage is TRBV30 and J usage is TRBJ2-2; 8 bases map to TRBD1. Germline trimming cut 1 base from V and 1 base from J; bases unmatched to any gene: 2. This CDR3 has 15 residues. Germline loops: CDR1 GTSNPN, CDR2 SVGIG (reference sequence). CDR3 sequence: CAWSGGTGNTGELFF. Written as DNA, the CDR3 is TGTGCCTGGAGTGGGGGGACAGGGAACACCGGGGAGCTGTTTTTT.

The rearrangement uses TRBV18 and TRBJ1-2; TRBD1 matches at 10 bases. Germline CDR1 reads KGHSH; CDR2 reads LQKENI. The CDR3 covers 14 residues. V dropped 6 bases and J dropped 7; count of bases not matched to a gene: 8. The CDR3 loop is CASSQGQGFGGYTF. The CDR3, as DNA: TGTGCCAGCTCCCAGGGACAGGGGTTCGGTGGCTACACCTTC.

In this sample, this clone turned up a few times. CDR3 in amino acids: CASSQGNYYEQYF. The CDR3 DNA follows: TGCGCCAGCAGCCAAGGAAACTACTACGAGCAGTACTTC. The rearrangement joins TRBV4-3 to TRBJ2-7, with D unresolved. This CDR3 has 13 amino acids. Per germline, CDR1 LGHNA and CDR2 YSLEER. The V end was cut by 1 base, the J end by 3 bases, with 7 bases between.

V gene TRBV25-1 combines with J gene TRBJ2-3, with TRBD2 as a possible D gene (5 bases). Trimming pared 6 bases from V and 0 bases from J, leaving 13 bases between. There are 15 residues in the CDR3. Germline CDR1 is MGHDK and CDR2 is SYGVNS. The CDR3 here is CASSELEESTDTQYF. The CDR3 DNA follows: TGTGCCAGCAGCGAACTAGAAGAGAGCACAGATACGCAGTATTTT.

As DNA, the CDR3 is TGTGCCAGCAGTGAGGGGACTAGGTGGTACAATGAGCAGTTCTTC. This encodes CASSEGTRWYNEQFF. The J gene is TRBJ2-1, the V gene TRBV6-1; 8 bases agree with TRBD2. CDR3 length: 15 residues. J gave up 4 bases and V 3 bases, and 5 bases lay outside the gene matches. Germline values: CDR1 MNHNS, CDR2 SASEGT.

This clone was picked up a small number of times. The chain employs TRBV7-9 and TRBJ2-7, with TRBD2 as a possible D gene (5 bases). V lost 1 base to trimming and J lost 5 bases, with 12 bases between them. The CDR3 runs to 14 residues. Per germline, CDR1 SEHNR and CDR2 FQNEAQ (reference sequence). The CDR3 here is CASSLDFRENEQYF. The CDR3 DNA reads TGTGCCAGCAGCTTAGACTTTAGGGAGAACGAGCAGTACTTC.

J is TRBJ2-5 and V is TRBV4-3, with D possibly being TRBD1 (6 bases). The end of the DNA is better explained by TRBJ2-7, so the J call may be wrong. The CDR3 is 15 residues long. Germline V lookup: CDR1 LGHNA, CDR2 YSLEER. The DNA of the CDR3 is TGCGCCAGCAGCCAAGAACGGACAGCATCCTACGAGCAGTACTTC. Its protein is CASSQERTASYEQYF.

The V call is TRBV5-6, the J call TRBJ1-4; the match to TRBD1 covers 10 bases. CDR1 SGHDT and CDR2 YYEEEE come from the germline V gene. The CDR3 loop spans 16 amino acids. With 4 bases clipped from V and 3 bases from J, the junction kept 6 bases outside the gene matches. This CDR3 reads CASSGDRGYPNEKLFF. CDR3 bases: TGTGCCAGCAGCGGGGACAGGGGTTATCCTAATGAAAAACTGTTTTTT.

The sample holds a few counts of this clone. The sample contains more than one DNA sequence encoding this CDR3. The V call is TRBV19, the J call TRBJ2-1, with TRBD1 matching over 8 bases. CDR1 and CDR2 (germline): LNHDA, SQIVND (reference sequence). Losses at the gene ends were 3 bases for V and 4 bases for J; bases not matched to a gene: 2. This CDR3 is 14 amino acids long. The CDR3 spells CASSIQGAYNEQFF. CDR3 nucleotide sequence: TGTGCCAGTAGTATTCAGGGGGCTTACAATGAGCAGTTCTTC. The whole variable domain, filled in from reference TRBV19 and TRBJ2-1, reads DGGITQSPKYLFRKEGQNVTLSCEQNLNHDAMYWYRQDPGQGLRLIYYSQIVNDFQKGDIAEGYSVSREKKESFPLTVTSAQKNPTAFYLCASSIQGAYNEQFFGPGTRLTVL.

Only a few counts were recorded for this clone. The rearrangement links TRBV30 to TRBJ2-5; TRBD2 matches at 12 bases. This CDR3 contains 15 residues. Per the germline V gene, CDR1 is GTSNPN and CDR2 is SVGIG (reference sequence). V lost 0 bases to trimming and J lost 4 bases; unmatched junction nucleotides: 3. The CDR3 coding sequence is TGTGCCTGGAGTGTACCTAGCGGGGGGGGAGAGACCCAGTACTTC. This translates into CAWSVPSGGGETQYF. Full variable domain (rest looked up from reference TRBV30 and TRBJ2-5): SQTIHQWPATLVQPVGSPLSLECTVEGTSNPNLYWYRQAAGRGLQLLFYSVGIGQISSEVPQNLSASRPQDRQFILSSKKLLLSDSGFYLCAWSVPSGGGETQYFGPGTRLLVL.

This clone turned up a few times. CDR3: CASSAGQPDTQYF. The CDR3 DNA reads as TGTGCCAGCAGCGCCGGACAGCCAGATACGCAGTATTTT. This rearrangement joins TRBV7-9 to TRBJ2-3, with D maybe TRBD1 (6 bases). The V gene's germline CDR1 is SEHNR and CDR2 FQNEAQ (reference sequence). Trimming pared 5 bases from V and 4 bases from J, leaving 10 bases between. This CDR3 comprises 13 residues.

Only a few counts were recorded for this clone. The V gene is TRBV7-2, the J gene TRBJ1-5, with 8 positions matching TRBD1. The germline gives CDR1 SGHTA, CDR2 FQGNSA. The CDR3 extends over 19 amino acids. V shed 3 bases and J 4 bases; nucleotides not matched to a gene: 17. CDR3 in amino acids: CASSFYPNMGQAGNQPQHF. CDR3 bases: TGTGCCAGCAGCTTCTATCCAAATATGGGACAGGCCGGAAATCAGCCCCAGCATTTT.

The table lists this clone with a few counts. V is TRBV5-6 and J is TRBJ2-2; D perhaps matches TRBD2 (6 bases). The germline gives CDR1 SGHDT, CDR2 YYEEEE. V was clipped by 0 bases and J by 5 bases, with 11 bases between them. The CDR3 runs to 15 residues. CDR3 sequence reads: CASSLVTSRTGELFF. For the CDR3, the DNA is TGTGCCAGCAGCTTGGTGACTAGTCGAACCGGGGAGCTGTTTTTT.

To note about this clone: At one end, the junction sequence differs from germline, possibly due to a read error. The J gene is TRBJ1-2, the V gene TRBV19; D remains ambiguous. The germline gives CDR1 LNHDA, CDR2 SQIVND (reference sequence). The CDR3 runs 15 residues. The CDR3 sequence is CARSTYSGSGYGYTF. The DNA of the CDR3 is TGTGCCAGAAGTACCTACAGTGGTTCCGGCTATGGCTACACCTTC.

V and J are TRBV21-1 and TRBJ1-1; the table's D call TRBD1 went unverified against the DNA. TRBV21-1 is designated a pseudogene. The length of the CDR3 is 15 residues. The DNA of the CDR3 is TGTGCCAGCAGCGTCCAGAGGACAGGGAGAACTGAAGCTTTCTTT. This sequence encodes CASSVQRTGRTEAFF.

The genes are TRBV6-6 and TRBJ1-6; 7 bases line up with TRBD1. The V gene's germline CDR1 is MNHNY and CDR2 SVGAGI (reference sequence). Trimming removed 5 bases from V and 10 bases from J; junction bases left unmatched: 11. This CDR3 contains 15 residues. The CDR3 here is CASSPSTGTNSPLHF. The CDR3 nucleotides are TGTGCCAGCAGTCCCTCGACAGGGACAAACTCACCCCTCCACTTT.

The table lists this clone with a few counts. The chain couples TRBV28 to TRBJ2-5; unclear D gene. The CDR3 contains 12 residues. CDR1 and CDR2 (germline): MDHEN, SYDVKM. V dropped 7 bases and J dropped 1 base, with 7 bases sitting between them. DNA of the CDR3: TGTGCCAGCACTGGCAGCCAAGAGACCCAGTACTTC. This gives the protein CASTGSQETQYF.

In this sample, this clone turned up a few times. The chain joins TRBV7-2 to TRBJ2-3; 8 bases match TRBD2. Germline assignment: CDR1 SGHTA and CDR2 FQGNSA. This CDR3 has 14 amino acids. Losses at the gene ends were 3 bases for V and 7 bases for J; bases not matched to a gene: 6. The CDR3 nucleotides read TGTGCCAGCAGCTTTGGGACTAGATCCTATACGCAGTATTTT. This gives the protein CASSFGTRSYTQYF.

The sample holds a few counts of this clone. The chain is built from TRBV6-6 and TRBJ1-5; D not resolved. This CDR3 contains 14 residues. With 5 bases removed from V and 0 bases from J, the gap between germline ends came to 8 bases. The germline gives CDR1 MNHNY, CDR2 SVGAGI (reference sequence). The CDR3 sequence is CASSPGTSNQPQHF. The CDR3 DNA is TGTGCCAGCAGTCCCGGTACTAGCAATCAGCCCCAGCATTTT.

Ten or more counts support this clone. V usage is TRBV11-2 and J usage is TRBJ2-1; D uncertain. The length of the CDR3 is 14 residues. Germline CDR1 reads SGHAT; CDR2 reads FQNNGV. The V gene lost 2 bases and the J gene lost 5 bases, with 10 bases spanning the gap. In DNA, the CDR3 is TGTGCCAGCAGCTTAACCCTCGGTCACAATGAGCAGTTCTTC. It specifies CASSLTLGHNEQFF.

This clone occurred a few times. The rearrangement links TRBV7-3 to TRBJ2-2; maybe TRBD1 (6 bases). The germline V and J ends were trimmed by 2 bases and 3 bases, with 13 bases remaining between them. Germline-derived CDR1 and CDR2 are SGHTA and FQGTGA. This CDR3 has 16 amino acids. The CDR3 DNA sequence: TGTGCCAGCAGCTTAGGGGGCGCGGTATACACCGGGGAGCTGTTTTTT. Encoded protein: CASSLGGAVYTGELFF.

The chain links TRBV10-3 to TRBJ2-3; the match to TRBD2 covers 8 bases. With 4 bases clipped from V and 0 bases from J, the junction kept 3 bases outside the gene matches. The CDR3 consists of 15 residues. Germline V CDR1 and CDR2: ENHRY, SYGVKD. CDR3 DNA sequence: TGTGCCATCAGTGGCAGCGGGGGTAGCACAGATACGCAGTATTTT. Translated, it gives CAISGSGGSTDTQYF.